This record looks at one TCR beta chain sequence and its context. The antigen remains unidentified. The authors made the TRB cDNA libraries by 5' RACE using UMI labels. From the 5' RACE reads, TCRdb lists one entry per CDR3 protein and no DNA. The repertoire shows approximately 66,000 distinct CDR3 sequences; the top ten hold roughly 1.5%. The CDR3 consists of 12 residues. Germline loops: CDR1 KGHSH, CDR2 LQKENI. This sample is drawn from a study of CXCR3-negative and CXCR3-positive naive CD8 T cells. Study-wide results and caveats: CXCR3-negative and CXCR3-positive naive cells shared comparable TRBV-TRBJ usage, but memory cells did not.

Triplicate sorting captured around 300,000 cells each from every CD8+ T cell subset. Cells that were CD45RO-CCR7+CD27+CD95- constituted naive CD8+ T cells. The chain combines TRBV18 with TRBJ2-2. This clonotype originated in a human donor in good health. Some clones in this sample may be carry-over from other donors' samples. The sequencing input was naive CXCR3- CD8+ T cells from blood. Subset noted: CD45RO-CCR7+CD27+CD95- naive CD8+ T cells lacking CXCR3 (TNR3-). CDR3 sequence: CASSEDVGELFF.